The 22 T cell receptor beta chains reported below all come from one sample, sequenced in a study of T cell changes during pregnancy in multiple sclerosis. The table came from immunoSEQ multiplex PCR; TCRdb's copy has only in-frame clones and leaves some out. This table has under 95,000 clones, 75% to 95% appearing once. This specimen was CD4+ T cells from peripheral blood mononuclear cells, taken before pregnancy. The receptor set was obtained from a female donor with multiple sclerosis, enrolled in a pregnancy study.

J is TRBJ1-6 and V is TRBV9; possibly TRBD1 for D (6 bases). V gave up 0 bases and J gave up 8 bases, with 12 bases separating them. The germline V gene encodes CDR1 SGDLS and CDR2 YYNGEE. The CDR3 contains 15 residues. The CDR3 loop reads CASSVGGGMYSPLHF. The CDR3 DNA reads TGTGCCAGCAGCGTAGGAGGGGGTATGTATTCACCCCTCCACTTT.

The sample holds one count of this clone. This rearrangement joins TRBV5-1 to TRBJ1-3; 8 bases match TRBD1. The length of the CDR3 is 16 residues. V dropped 1 base and J dropped 4; count of bases not matched to a gene: 7. Germline-derived CDR1 and CDR2 are SGHRS and YFSETQ. The CDR3 sequence is CASSLSPTGVGNTIYF. CDR3 nucleotides: TGCGCCAGCAGCTTGTCCCCGACAGGGGTAGGAAACACCATATATTTT. The entire variable domain, with the rest obtained from reference TRBV5-1 and TRBJ1-3, is as follows: KAGVTQTPRYLIKTRGQQVTLSCSPISGHRSVSWYQQTPGQGLQFLFEYFSETQRNKGNFPGRFSGRQFSNSRSEMNVSTLELGDSALYLCASSLSPTGVGNTIYFGEGSWLTVV.

The chain links TRBV11-2 to TRBJ1-2, with a possible D match to TRBD1 (5 bases). V was pared by 5 bases and J by 0 bases, with 13 bases between. Germline CDR1 reads SGHAT; CDR2 reads FQNNGV. The length of the CDR3 is 15 residues. DNA for the CDR3: TGTGCCAGCAGCCCCGACAGCCATCCTAACTATGGCTACACCTTC. Translated: CASSPDSHPNYGYTF.

This chain uses TRBV10-3 with TRBJ2-3, with 7 bases that match TRBD2. The germline V gene has CDR1 ENHRY and CDR2 SYGVKD. V trimming: 4 bases; J trimming: 3 bases; junction bases outside the gene matches: 10. This CDR3 is built from 16 residues. Here the CDR3 reads CAISVLSGVGTDTQYF. The CDR3 DNA reads TGTGCCATCAGTGTGTTGAGCGGGGTGGGGACAGATACGCAGTATTTT.

The V call is TRBV5-4, the J call TRBJ2-1, with 7 positions matching TRBD2. Trimming cost V 4 bases and J 3 bases; bases outside gene matches: 1. Germline V gives CDR1 SGHNT, CDR2 YYREEE (reference sequence). The CDR3 runs to 13 residues. The CDR3 sequence is CASSPGGYNEQFF. DNA of the CDR3: TGTGCCAGCAGCCCGGGGGGCTACAATGAGCAGTTCTTC.

CDR3 nucleotide sequence: TGTGCCAGCAGTGAAACTCTAGCGGGCCCCTACGAGCAGTACTTC. This sequence encodes CASSETLAGPYEQYF. The V gene is TRBV6-1, the J gene TRBJ2-7; 8 bases agree with TRBD2. The germline CDR1 and CDR2 sequences are MNHNS and SASEGT. The CDR3 is 15 amino acids. V dropped 2 bases and J dropped 2; count of bases not matched to a gene: 5.

This clone appeared a few times. The CDR3 sequence is CASSRTGGNQPQHF. DNA for the CDR3: TGTGCCAGCAGCCGGACAGGGGGCAATCAGCCCCAGCATTTT. The rearrangement joins TRBV27 to TRBJ1-5, with 9 bases identical to TRBD1. J gave up 2 bases and V 6 bases, and 2 bases lay outside the gene matches. Germline CDR1 MNHEY, CDR2 SMNVEV (reference sequence). CDR3 length: 14 residues.

The gene calls are TRBV27 and TRBJ2-2; 13 bases align to TRBD2. Germline-derived CDR1 and CDR2 are MNHEY and SMNVEV (reference sequence). CDR3 length: 19 amino acids. J lost 3 bases, V lost 5 bases, and 12 bases had no gene match. In DNA form, the CDR3 reads TGTGCCAGCAGTGCACTAGCGGGGGGGCCGGCGTCAGACACCGGGGAGCTGTTTTTT. Translating it yields CASSALAGGPASDTGELFF.

The gene calls are TRBV5-8 and TRBJ2-3; TRBD1 matches 9 bases. CDR3 size: 15 residues. Trimming took 4 bases from V and 3 from J; bases not matched to a gene: 6. Germline V lookup: CDR1 SGHTS, CDR2 YDEGEE. As DNA, the CDR3 is TGTGCCAGCAGCGCCCCGGGACAGGGAACAGATACGCAGTATTTT. Amino acid sequence: CASSAPGQGTDTQYF.

The chain has TRBV5-5 and TRBJ1-1, with D unclear. The V gene lost 1 base and the J gene lost 6 bases, with 13 bases spanning the gap. The CDR3 has 14 amino acids. Germline V CDR1 and CDR2: SGHKS, YYEKEE (reference sequence). This chain's CDR3 is CASSLIRQAPEAFF. CDR3 sequence (DNA): TGTGCCAGCAGCTTGATCCGGCAGGCCCCTGAAGCTTTCTTT.

The chain couples TRBV6-1 to TRBJ2-2, with 7 bases lining up with TRBD2. This CDR3 is 17 amino acids long. V dropped 3 bases and J dropped 0; count of bases not matched to a gene: 7. In germline, CDR1 is MNHNS, CDR2 SASEGT. CDR3 sequence: CASSDGFGGANTGELFF. CDR3 nucleotide sequence: TGTGCCAGCAGTGATGGGTTTGGGGGGGCGAACACCGGGGAGCTGTTTTTT.

The genes are TRBV2 and TRBJ2-5; the D is unclear. Trimming cost V 7 bases and J 3 bases, with 12 bases left between them. The CDR3 covers 13 residues. Germline-derived CDR1 and CDR2 are SNHLY and FYNNEI. CDR3 bases: TGTGCCAGCAACCGACAACTGAAAGAGACCCAGTACTTC. This sequence encodes CASNRQLKETQYF.

The chain is built from TRBV5-1 and TRBJ2-7; 10 nucleotides align to TRBD2. This CDR3 comprises 12 residues. J gave up 7 bases and V 2 bases, and 0 bases lay outside the gene matches. CDR1 is SGHRS and CDR2 is YFSETQ in the germline V gene. CDR3 bases: TGCGCCAGCAGCTTACTAGCGGGAGAGCAGTACTTC. Protein sequence: CASSLLAGEQYF.

This clone was detected only a few times. The V and J genes are TRBV7-2 and TRBJ2-7, with TRBD2 matching over 13 bases. V trimming: 4 bases; J trimming: 1 base; junction bases outside the gene matches: 4. Germline V gene lookup returns CDR1 SGHTA and CDR2 FQGNSA. The CDR3 is 16 residues long. CDR3 amino acids: CASSSGLAGFSYEQYF. CDR3 DNA sequence: TGTGCCAGCAGCTCGGGACTAGCGGGATTTTCCTACGAGCAGTACTTC.

The rearrangement uses TRBV6-5 and TRBJ1-6; 7 nucleotides line up with TRBD1. The length of the CDR3 is 13 residues. After removal of 5 bases from V and 10 bases from J, the junction contained 5 bases not matched to a gene. CDR1 is MNHEY and CDR2 is SVGAGI in the germline V gene. CDR3 DNA: TGTGCCAGCAGTCCGACAGGGAACTCACCCCTCCACTTT. Translated: CASSPTGNSPLHF.

The gene calls are TRBV2 and TRBJ2-1, with D maybe TRBD1 (6 bases). Trimming cost V 5 bases and J 0 bases, with 11 bases left between them. The CDR3 length is 15 residues. Germline V gives CDR1 SNHLY, CDR2 FYNNEI. The CDR3, as DNA: TGTGCCAGCAGTATAACAGGGAGCTCCTACAATGAGCAGTTCTTC. Translation gives CASSITGSSYNEQFF.

The chain links TRBV5-1 to TRBJ1-1; TRBD1 might be the D (6 bases). CDR3 length equals 14 residues. Germline assignment: CDR1 SGHRS and CDR2 YFSETQ. The ends were cut back, 4 bases at V and 1 base at J, with 11 bases in the middle. CDR3 coding DNA: TGCGCCAGCAGCCAAGGGGGATCGAACACTGAAGCTTTCTTT. Its protein product is CASSQGGSNTEAFF.

This clone is medium-sized by share. CDR3 nucleotide sequence: TGTGCCAGCAGTGAAGTGATCAGGGGGTCTAATAGCAATCAGCCCCAGCATTTT. Translating gives CASSEVIRGSNSNQPQHF. V is TRBV6-1 and J is TRBJ1-5; 7 nucleotides match TRBD1. This CDR3 has 18 residues. Germline V lookup: CDR1 MNHNS, CDR2 SASEGT. The ends lost 1 base at V and 0 bases at J; junction bases unmatched: 9.

CDR3 in DNA: TGTGCCAGCTCTTCTATAGGAAACACCATATATTTT. This gives the protein CASSSIGNTIYF. The chain employs TRBV2 and TRBJ1-3, with no clear D. V was clipped by 8 bases and J by 4 bases, with 9 bases between them. Per germline, CDR1 SNHLY and CDR2 FYNNEI. This CDR3 is built from 12 residues.

This chain uses TRBV25-1 with TRBJ2-1; 11 nucleotides line up with TRBD1. CDR1 and CDR2 from the germline V gene are MGHDK and SYGVNS. The CDR3 consists of 13 residues. V shed 6 bases, J shed 7 bases, and the junction held 2 bases outside the gene matches. The CDR3 DNA is TGTGCCAGCAGGGGGACAGGGGGGAATGAGCAGTTCTTC. This gives the protein CASRGTGGNEQFF.

The V call is TRBV7-6, the J call TRBJ2-5; 10 nucleotides line up with TRBD2. Trimming at V came to 3 bases and at J to 1 base, leaving 11 bases not matched to a gene. CDR3 length: 18 residues. Germline-derived CDR1 and CDR2 are SGHVS and FNYEAQ. The CDR3 coding sequence is TGTGCCAGCAGCTTCCGGCTAGCGGGGGCTACGCCCCAAGAGACCCAGTACTTC. Its translation: CASSFRLAGATPQETQYF.

The rearrangement uses TRBV5-1 and TRBJ2-3; 11 positions agree with TRBD2. Germline lookup yields CDR1 SGHRS and CDR2 YFSETQ. The V gene end was trimmed by 4 bases and the J gene end by 5 bases; junction bases not matched to a gene: 12. CDR3 size: 17 residues. The CDR3 here is CASSQDLAGGVLDTQYF. The CDR3 coding sequence is TGCGCCAGCAGCCAGGACTTAGCGGGAGGGGTGTTAGATACGCAGTATTTT.